One sample yielded the 11 T cell receptor beta chains listed below, sequenced in a study of blood T cell repertoires in COVID-19. The table came from immunoSEQ multiplex PCR; TCRdb's copy has only in-frame clones and leaves some out. This sample has 150,000 to 200,000 clones, with 80% to 90% found just once. The sample comprised peripheral blood. The source of these receptors is a man between 18 and 35 years old who had recovered from COVID-19.

The chain joins TRBV11-2 to TRBJ1-1; D gene ambiguous. The CDR3 length is 13 residues. The V end lost 5 bases, the J end lost 6 bases, and 13 bases lay between the germline ends. Germline V gives CDR1 SGHAT, CDR2 FQNNGV. The CDR3 bases are TGTGCCAGCAGCCGCGGCTACTCCGCTGAAGCTTTCTTT. This translates into CASSRGYSAEAFF.

The genes are TRBV11-3 and TRBJ1-3; maybe TRBD1 (5 bases). V lost 3 bases and J 0 bases, leaving 12 bases between the germline ends. CDR1 SGHNT and CDR2 YENEEA come from the germline V gene. This CDR3 contains 16 residues. CDR3 sequence reads: CASSLGGHLSGNTIYF. CDR3 nucleotides: TGTGCCAGCAGCTTGGGAGGACACCTCTCTGGAAACACCATATATTTT.

The rearrangement links TRBV3-1 (or the pseudogene TRBV3-2) to TRBJ1-1; D is unclear. Between the trimmed V and J ends, which lost 3 bases and 7 bases, there was a span of 12 bases. The CDR3 totals 13 residues. Germline CDR1 is LGHDT and CDR2 is YNNKEL (reference sequence). The CDR3 protein is CASSHRSFNEAFF. CDR3 DNA: TGTGCCAGCAGCCACCGGAGTTTTAATGAAGCTTTCTTT.

The V call is TRBV19, the J call TRBJ2-1; 9 positions match TRBD2. The CDR3 has 15 amino acids. The junction had 2 bases not matched to a gene; V was cut back by 1 base and J by 4 bases. Germline assignment: CDR1 LNHDA and CDR2 SQIVND (reference sequence). CDR3 DNA sequence: TGTGCCAGTAGTATAGGACTAGCGGATTACAATGAGCAGTTCTTC. Translating gives CASSIGLADYNEQFF.

Only one count was recorded for this clone. This rearrangement joins TRBV5-1 to TRBJ2-1, with TRBD1 as a possible D gene (6 bases). Trimming stripped 5 bases from V and 9 bases from J, with 18 bases between. Germline loops: CDR1 SGHRS, CDR2 YFSETQ. The CDR3 is 14 amino acids. The CDR3 sequence: CASRVEDSIGEQFF. CDR3 bases: TGCGCCAGCAGGGTTGAGGACAGTATAGGTGAGCAGTTCTTC.

The gene calls are TRBV7-6 and TRBJ1-3; 7 bases map to TRBD1. The junction had 3 bases not matched to a gene; V was cut back by 1 base and J by 0 bases. Looked up from germline, CDR1 is SGHVS and CDR2 is FNYEAQ. The length of the CDR3 is 16 residues. CDR3 residues: CASSLGTGGSGNTIYF. The CDR3 DNA follows: TGTGCCAGCAGCTTAGGGACAGGCGGCTCTGGAAACACCATATATTTT. The entire variable domain, with the rest obtained from reference TRBV7-6 and TRBJ1-3, is as follows: GAGVSQSPRYKVTKRGQDVALRCDPISGHVSLYWYRQALGQGPEFLTYFNYEAQQDKSGLPNDRFSAERPEGSISTLTIQRTEQRDSAMYRCASSLGTGGSGNTIYFGEGSWLTVV.

The CDR3 is CASSSILGHEKLFF. Here the CDR3 DNA reads TGCGCCAGCAGCTCAATTTTGGGGCATGAAAAACTGTTTTTT. This chain uses TRBV4-1 with TRBJ1-4, with D possibly being TRBD1 (5 bases). V was cut by 5 bases and J by 6 bases, with 13 bases left in between. CDR3 size: 14 residues. Germline CDR1 MGHRA, CDR2 YSYEKL.

The genes are TRBV28 and TRBJ1-5; tentatively, D is TRBD1 (5 bases). Germline CDR1 and CDR2: MDHEN and SYDVKM. The CDR3 loop spans 12 amino acids. V lost 2 bases to trimming and J lost 14 bases, with 13 bases between them. The CDR3 loop is CASSLGGVLKHF. In nucleotides, the CDR3 is TGTGCCAGCAGTTTAGGGGGGGTCTTAAAGCATTTT. The full variable domain, rest sourced from reference TRBV28 and TRBJ1-5, is DVKVTQSSRYLVKRTGEKVFLECVQDMDHENMFWYRQDPGLGLRLIYFSYDVKMKEKGDIPEGYSVSREKKERFSLILESASTNQTSMYLCASSLGGVLKHFGDGTRLSIL.

This chain uses TRBV6-2 or TRBV6-3 with TRBJ1-3; 8 bases fit TRBD1. There are 16 residues in the CDR3. Per germline, CDR1 MNHEY and CDR2 SVGEGT. The junction had 11 bases not matched to a gene; V was cut back by 6 bases and J by 4 bases. The chain's CDR3 is CASSATRGLGGNTIYF. The CDR3, as DNA: TGTGCCAGCAGCGCGACCAGGGGGCTCGGAGGAAACACCATATATTTT.

This clone occurred once. The rearrangement joins TRBV15 to TRBJ1-5, with 8 positions matching TRBD1. V shed 3 bases and J 2 bases; nucleotides not matched to a gene: 9. Germline CDR1 LNHNV, CDR2 YYDKDF (reference sequence). The CDR3 has 17 amino acids. The DNA for the CDR3 is TGTGCCACCAGCAGCCAGGGGGCCGTACGGGGCAATCAGCCCCAGCATTTT. Translating it yields CATSSQGAVRGNQPQHF.

This clone came up once. The J gene is TRBJ2-2, the V gene TRBV10-3; 11 nucleotides match TRBD2. CDR1 and CDR2 from the germline V gene are ENHRY and SYGVKD. Unmatched junction bases numbered 5, after V lost 7 bases and J lost 4 bases. The CDR3 has 15 residues. The CDR3 DNA reads TGTGCCATCACCGCCGGGACTAGCGGCACCGGGGAGCTGTTTTTT. Its protein is CAITAGTSGTGELFF.